This T cell receptor beta chain was recovered during a study of blood T cell repertoires in COVID-19. About the study: From the United States, Italy and Spain came samples of acute and convalescent COVID-19. The analysed material was cDNA or gDNA that came from T cells, B-cell-depleted T cells, or PBMCs.

Authors' data handling: Cell counts per sample came from amplifying reference gene primers. Measured with immunoSEQ multiplex PCR; TCRdb has only the in-frame clones, and not every one. V, J and clone size were drawn from that table, and D and trimming were deduced from the DNA. The sample lists 200,000 to 250,000 clones, approximately 80% occurring once. V was clipped by 5 bases and J by 0 bases; unmatched bases: 6. Germline CDR1 SGHTA, CDR2 FQGNSA. This CDR3 comprises 15 residues. This receptor was obtained from a young man who had recovered from COVID-19. The rearrangement links TRBV7-2 to TRBJ2-7; 8 bases match TRBD2. Sequenced: peripheral blood. CDR3 in DNA: TGTGCCAGCAGCCCGGGGGGGGGACCCTCCTACGAGCAGTACTTC. Its translation is CASSPGGGPSYEQYF.